These T cell receptor beta chains were read from a single sample in a study of T cell responses to AZD1222 COVID-19 vaccine. Profiled with immunoSEQ multiplex PCR; TCRdb holds only in-frame clones, not every one. The sample contains more than 95,000 clones, about 88% of which appear only once. Sequencing used peripheral blood, obtained on day 0 of AZD1222 vaccination. Receptors were obtained from an adult in good health. Both conserved end residues are part of each CDR3. The D gene is left open where the match is weak. A clone size is listed for some rows: how often the clone was seen (once, few, many), or a class if it is expanded.

j_gene | abundance | d_gene | len | v_gene | CDR3aa | CDR3nt
TRBJ1-1 | once | . | 13 | TRBV28 | CASSLSGRPEAFF | TGTGCCAGCAGTTTAAGCGGCCGACCTGAAGCTTTCTTT
TRBJ1-1 | . | TRBD1 | 13 | TRBV9 | CASSGDSLSEAFF | TGTGCCAGCAGCGGGGACAGTCTGTCTGAAGCTTTCTTT
TRBJ1-1 | . | TRBD1 | 20 | TRBV30 | CAWSVPKQGSIDFMTTEAFF | TGTGCCTGGAGTGTACCCAAACAGGGGTCTATAGATTTCATGACCACTGAAGCTTTCTTT
TRBJ1-6 | . | TRBD1 | 15 | TRBV5-4 | CASAGTGGPKSPLHF | TGTGCCAGCGCCGGGACAGGGGGTCCGAAATCACCCCTCCACTTT
TRBJ2-7 | . | TRBD1 | 15 | TRBV5-1 | CASSSTGTGFDEQYF | TGCGCCAGCAGCTCGACCGGGACAGGATTTGATGAGCAGTACTTC
TRBJ1-4 | . | . | 16 | TRBV5-4 | CASSLVGGPFGEKLFF | TGTGCCAGCAGCTTGGTAGGGGGGCCTTTCGGTGAAAAACTGTTTTTT
TRBJ2-3 | . | . | 15 | TRBV27 | CASSFKRPKGDTQYF | TGTGCCAGCAGTTTCAAACGACCTAAGGGAGATACGCAGTATTTT
TRBJ2-7 | . | . | 12 | TRBV6-5 | CASSLGGYEQYF | TGTGCCAGCAGTTTAGGCGGGTACGAGCAGTACTTC
TRBJ1-2 | . | TRBD1 | 15 | TRBV18 | CASSPDNRGGYGYTF | TGTGCCAGCTCACCAGATAACAGGGGTGGCTATGGCTACACCTTC
TRBJ2-5 | once | . | 11 | TRBV28 | CASSYVETQYF | TGTGCCAGCAGTTATGTAGAGACCCAGTACTTC
TRBJ1-5 | . | . | 12 | TRBV29-1 | CSVSGGNQPQHF | TGCAGCGTTAGTGGTGGGAATCAGCCCCAGCATTTT
TRBJ2-5 | . | . | 15 | TRBV11-3 | CASSLAPDSEETQYF | TGTGCCAGCAGCTTAGCTCCTGACTCGGAAGAGACCCAGTACTTC
TRBJ1-6 | once | . | 14 | TRBV6-5 | CASSATLHRSPLHF | TGTGCCAGCAGCGCAACTCTTCACCGTTCACCCCTCCACTTT
TRBJ2-5 | . | . | 14 | TRBV24-1 | CATSEPTDQETQYF | TGTGCCACCAGTGAGCCGACGGACCAAGAGACCCAGTACTTC
TRBJ1-1 | . | . | 13 | TRBV9 | CASSARLSTEAFF | TGTGCCAGCAGCGCCCGACTCTCCACTGAAGCTTTCTTT
TRBJ1-6 | . | TRBD1 | 15 | TRBV3-1/TRBV3-2 | CASSPRQGRNSPLHF | TGTGCCAGCAGCCCGAGACAGGGACGGAACTCACCCCTCCACTTT
TRBJ1-2 | once | . | 14 | TRBV5-4 | CASSLNSANYGYTF | TGTGCCAGCAGCTTGAACAGCGCTAACTATGGCTACACCTTC
TRBJ2-2 | . | . | 17 | TRBV5-1 | CASSLSVAGPNTGELFF | TGCGCCAGCAGCTTGTCAGTGGCCGGACCGAACACCGGGGAGCTGTTTTTT
TRBJ2-5 | . | . | 12 | TRBV6-5 | CASNRAEETQYF | TGTGCCAGTAACCGGGCAGAAGAGACCCAGTACTTC
TRBJ1-6 | . | . | 13 | TRBV25-1 | CATRDVGGSPLHF | TGTGCCACCCGGGACGTGGGGGGTTCACCCCTCCACTTT
TRBJ2-7 | . | TRBD2 | 15 | TRBV4-1 | CASSQAPGLALEQYF | TGCGCCAGCAGCCAAGCCCCGGGACTAGCGCTGGAGCAGTACTTC
TRBJ1-2 | once | . | 15 | TRBV5-4 | CASSSGRGPSYGYTF | TGTGCCAGCAGCAGTGGGCGAGGGCCCAGCTATGGCTACACCTTC
TRBJ1-5 | . | . | 17 | TRBV7-9 | CASSLEFGRRGNQPQHF | TGTGCCAGCAGCTTAGAGTTCGGCAGGAGAGGCAATCAGCCCCAGCATTTT
TRBJ2-3 | . | . | 13 | TRBV6-5 | CASSLHDADTQYF | TGTGCCAGCAGTTTACATGATGCAGATACGCAGTATTTT
TRBJ2-7 | . | TRBD2 | 16 | TRBV6-5 | CASSLGGTSGSYEQYF | TGTGCCAGCAGTTTAGGCGGGACTAGCGGATCCTACGAGCAGTACTTC
TRBJ1-1 | . | . | 15 | TRBV7-3 | CASSLSGQENTEAFF | TGTGCCAGCAGCTTATCCGGGCAGGAGAACACTGAAGCTTTCTTT
TRBJ2-7 | . | . | 12 | TRBV28 | CASSFQTYEQYF | TGTGCCAGCAGTTTCCAAACCTACGAGCAGTACTTC
TRBJ2-7 | . | TRBD1 | 14 | TRBV6-5 | CASSPRGSSYEQYF | TGTGCCAGCAGCCCCAGGGGGAGCTCCTACGAGCAGTACTTC
TRBJ1-2 | . | . | 13 | TRBV18 | CASSPGQNYGYTF | TGTGCCAGCTCACCGGGGCAGAACTATGGCTACACCTTC
TRBJ2-5 | . | . | 16 | TRBV28 | CASSPPGEGDAETQYF | TGTGCCAGCAGTCCCCCGGGTGAGGGGGATGCGGAGACCCAGTACTTC
TRBJ2-7 | . | . | 15 | TRBV18 | CASSPPGRGNYEQYF | TGTGCCAGCTCACCACCAGGCAGGGGCAACTACGAGCAGTACTTC
TRBJ2-7 | . | TRBD2 | 16 | TRBV27 | CASSGGVASGSREQYF | TGTGCCAGCAGCGGTGGAGTCGCTAGCGGGAGTCGTGAGCAGTACTTC
TRBJ2-5 | . | . | 14 | TRBV7-8 | CASSLTEKQETQYF | TGTGCCAGCAGCTTGACAGAGAAACAAGAGACCCAGTACTTC
TRBJ2-5 | few | . | 14 | TRBV2 | CASSDGRAGQTQYF | TGTGCCAGCAGTGACGGTCGGGCAGGGCAGACCCAGTACTTC
TRBJ2-5 | . | . | 14 | TRBV10-3 | CAIGRDGFQEAQYF | TGTGCCATCGGCAGGGATGGGTTCCAGGAGGCCCAGTACTTC
TRBJ2-7 | once | . | 14 | TRBV9 | CASSVEAATYEQYF | TGTGCCAGCAGCGTAGAAGCGGCAACCTACGAGCAGTACTTC